The next 18 T cell receptor beta chains were all read from a single sample in a study of human T cells and chemical hapten exposure. Time point indicated: patch test 3, about 24 weeks after DPC sensitization. The treatment: therapeutic diphenylcyclopropenone sensitization with weekly scalp DPC. Using its own MiXCR run on the RACE reads, TCRdb lists one record per CDR3 protein. This table has approximately 88,000 distinct CDR3 sequences, under 15% appearing once. Source: whole blood, taken in connection with sensitization to the hapten diphenylcyclopropenone (DPC). All receptors come from a woman aged 45-65 years with alopecia areata. Some clones in this sample may be carry-over from other donors' samples.

V and J are TRBV10-3 and TRBJ2-7; D unresolved. This CDR3 is built from 13 residues. Looked up from germline, CDR1 is ENHRY and CDR2 is SYGVKD. The V gene lost 5 bases and the J gene lost 3 bases, with 11 bases spanning the gap. CDR3: CAISTLGVYEQYF. The CDR3 bases are TGTGCCATCAGTACCCTTGGGGTCTACGAGCAGTACTTC.

The table lists this clonotype with many counts. V gene TRBV10-3 combines with J gene TRBJ2-7; D might be TRBD2 (5 bases). The germline V gene encodes CDR1 ENHRY and CDR2 SYGVKD. The CDR3 covers 13 residues. V shed 4 bases and J shed 5 bases, with 12 bases lying between them. CDR3 nucleotides: TGTGCCATCAGTGGTGCGGGTAAGGACGAGCAGTACTTC. Its translation is CAISGAGKDEQYF.

The chain combines TRBV10-3 with TRBJ1-1; D may be TRBD1 (5 bases). Germline CDR1 is ENHRY and CDR2 is SYGVKD. The V gene lost 8 bases and the J gene lost 3 bases, with 13 bases spanning the gap. This CDR3 comprises 13 residues. The CDR3 DNA reads as TGTGCCATCGCCAGGGACGAGCACACTGAAGCTTTCTTT. This codes for CAIARDEHTEAFF.

This clonotype was detected many times. This chain links TRBV10-2 with TRBJ1-5, with D possibly being TRBD1 (6 bases). Germline loops: CDR1 WSHSY, CDR2 SAAADI. V was cut by 6 bases and J by 4 bases, with 7 bases left in between. The CDR3 runs 12 residues. Here the CDR3 DNA reads TGCGCCAGCAGGGGGGCAAATCAGCCCCAGCATTTT. It encodes CASRGANQPQHF.

The chain carries TRBV11-2 and TRBJ2-3; 14 bases agree with TRBD2. V was clipped by 4 bases and J by 1 base; unmatched bases: 22. The CDR3 sequence is 23 residues long. The germline gives CDR1 SGHAT, CDR2 FQNNGV. CDR3 residues: CASSSGTGEGGLAGVRGTDTQYF. The DNA for the CDR3 is TGTGCCAGCAGCTCCGGGACAGGGGAAGGGGGACTAGCGGGAGTGAGAGGCACAGATACGCAGTATTTT. Full variable domain (outside the CDR3, taken from reference TRBV11-2 and TRBJ2-3): EAGVAQSPRYKIIEKRQSVAFWCNPISGHATLYWYQQILGQGPKLLIQFQNNGVVDDSQLPKDRFSAERLKGVDSTLKIQPAKLEDSAVYLCASSSGTGEGGLAGVRGTDTQYFGPGTRLTVL.

The V and J genes are TRBV2 and TRBJ2-7; the D gene is possibly TRBD1 (5 bases). The CDR3 covers 14 residues. V was shortened by 6 bases and J by 0 bases, with 12 bases between the two germline ends. Germline V gives CDR1 SNHLY, CDR2 FYNNEI. The CDR3 loop is CASRRQLISYEQYF. For the CDR3, the DNA is TGTGCCAGCAGGAGACAGCTTATCTCCTACGAGCAGTACTTC.

This clonotype came up many times. The chain couples TRBV25-1 to TRBJ2-3, with TRBD2 matching over 8 bases. V dropped 7 bases and J dropped 0; count of bases not matched to a gene: 3. Germline-derived CDR1 and CDR2 are MGHDK and SYGVNS. The CDR3 length is 14 residues. CDR3: CASNSGVSTDTQYF. Written as DNA, the CDR3 is TGTGCCAGCAATAGCGGGGTTAGCACAGATACGCAGTATTTT.

This clonotype was seen more than once but under ten times. The rearrangement uses TRBV20-1 and TRBJ1-1, with 7 bases fitting TRBD1. CDR1 and CDR2 (germline): DFQATT, SNEGSKA (reference sequence). The length of the CDR3 is 15 residues. Trimming removed 6 bases from V and 3 bases from J; junction bases left unmatched: 13. The CDR3 sequence: CSAEGARRTDTEAFF. The CDR3 region has the DNA TGCAGTGCCGAGGGGGCCAGACGGACGGACACTGAAGCTTTCTTT.

This clonotype was counted many times. The chain uses TRBV7-8 and TRBJ1-2; D is possibly TRBD1 (5 bases). Germline V gene data show CDR1 as SGHVS and CDR2 as FQNEAQ. The CDR3 consists of 15 residues. Deletions cut 1 base from V and 5 bases from J, with 14 bases between. Here the CDR3 DNA reads TGTGCCAGCAGCTTAGACTGGGGGGACCCTTATGGCTACACCTTC. It codes for CASSLDWGDPYGYTF.

This clonotype was seen a handful of times. The gene calls are TRBV6-6 and TRBJ1-2, with 7 bases matching TRBD1. This CDR3 spans 14 amino acids. Germline V gene data show CDR1 as MNHNY and CDR2 as SVGAGI (reference sequence). V was clipped by 4 bases and J by 6 bases; unmatched bases: 8. In DNA, the CDR3 is TGTGCCAGCAGTTCAGTACAGGGGAGGAATGGCTACACCTTC. Translation gives CASSSVQGRNGYTF.

This clonotype has ten or more counts. The J gene is TRBJ2-2, the V gene TRBV19, with D uncertain. V was clipped by 8 bases and J by 4 bases, with 17 bases between them. This CDR3 contains 15 residues. Germline V gene sequence: CDR1 LNHDA, CDR2 SQIVND (reference sequence). CDR3 sequence reads: CASSISVGSTGELFF. The DNA for the CDR3 is TGTGCCAGTTCTATCTCGGTCGGTAGCACCGGGGAGCTGTTTTTT.

This clonotype came up many times. V gene TRBV7-8 combines with J gene TRBJ2-7, with 9 bases lining up with TRBD1. V shed 4 bases, J shed 4 bases, and the junction held 8 bases outside the gene matches. Germline CDR1 and CDR2: SGHVS and FQNEAQ. The CDR3 loop spans 15 amino acids. The CDR3 nucleotides read TGTGCCAGCAGCTCCACAGGGGGCGCGGCGTACGAGCAGTACTTC. Translation gives CASSSTGGAAYEQYF.

A few counts support this clonotype. The chain joins TRBV6-4 to TRBJ2-3; 8 bases fit TRBD2. The V gene end was trimmed by 8 bases and the J gene end by 4 bases; junction bases not matched to a gene: 14. The germline V gene has CDR1 MRHNA and CDR2 SNTAGT. The length of the CDR3 is 16 residues. CDR3 region: CASEGYGGEYPDTQYF. The CDR3, as DNA: TGTGCCAGCGAGGGATACGGGGGGGAGTACCCAGATACGCAGTATTTT.

This clonotype came up many times. The chain has TRBV29-1 and TRBJ2-3; tentative D call: TRBD1 (6 bases). Per germline, CDR1 SQVTM and CDR2 ANQGSEA. V lost 5 bases, J lost 2 bases, and 14 bases lay in between. The CDR3 consists of 14 residues. The CDR3 DNA reads TGCAGCGTTTCGACAGGTAGAATCACAGATACGCAGTATTTT. Translation: CSVSTGRITDTQYF.

The chain recombines TRBV12-2 with TRBJ2-1. TRBV12-2 is termed a pseudogene. The CDR3 is 17 residues long. CDR3: CASRLERGISSYNEQFF. In DNA, the CDR3 is TGTGCAAGTCGCTTAGAGCGTGGGATTAGCTCCTACAATGAGCAGTTCTTC.

The chain joins TRBV19 to TRBJ2-1, with 9 bases lining up with TRBD2. The V gene's germline CDR1 is LNHDA and CDR2 SQIVND (reference sequence). V shed 4 bases and J 4 bases; nucleotides not matched to a gene: 5. This CDR3 comprises 15 residues. The CDR3 sequence is CASSTAGGWYNEQFF. DNA of the CDR3: TGTGCCAGTAGTACGGCGGGAGGGTGGTACAATGAGCAGTTCTTC. Combining the CDR3 with reference TRBV19 and TRBJ2-1 gives the whole variable domain DGGITQSPKYLFRKEGQNVTLSCEQNLNHDAMYWYRQDPGQGLRLIYYSQIVNDFQKGDIAEGYSVSREKKESFPLTVTSAQKNPTAFYLCASSTAGGWYNEQFFGPGTRLTVL.

The table lists this clonotype with a few counts. The chain couples TRBV3-1 to TRBJ2-3; 9 bases line up with TRBD2. CDR1 is LGHDT and CDR2 is YNNKEL in the germline V gene (reference sequence). This CDR3 is 16 amino acids long. Trimming removed 0 bases from V and 7 bases from J; junction bases left unmatched: 8. The CDR3 is CASSQDIGAGGHTQYF. CDR3 in DNA: TGTGCCAGCAGCCAAGATATTGGAGCGGGAGGACATACGCAGTATTTT.

There are a few counts of this clonotype. V gene TRBV5-6 combines with J gene TRBJ1-3; 11 positions agree with TRBD1. V was pared by 4 bases and J by 1 base, with 4 bases of the junction left unmatched. The length of the CDR3 is 16 residues. Germline-derived CDR1 and CDR2 are SGHDT and YYEEEE. The CDR3 loop is CASSKDRGLSGNTIYF. Written as DNA, the CDR3 is TGTGCCAGCAGCAAGGACAGGGGGCTATCTGGAAACACCATATATTTT. Supplemented by reference TRBV5-6 and TRBJ1-3, the full variable domain reads DAGVTQSPTHLIKTRGQQVTLRCSPKSGHDTVSWYQQALGQGPQFIFQYYEEEERQRGNFPDRFSGHQFPNYSSELNVNALLLGDSALYLCASSKDRGLSGNTIYFGEGSWLTVV.